A selection of T cell receptor beta chains follows, all from one sample in a study of metastatic and nonmetastatic thyroid tumors. TCRdb recomputed clones from the PCR reads via MiXCR. The table includes fewer than 20,000 clones, approximately 35% detected once. Sample: tumor tissue. The receptors originated from a male donor with papillary thyroid cancer or a benign thyroid nodule (not recorded which). Some clones in this sample may be carry-over from other donors' samples. CDR3s leave out the opening cysteine and the closing phenylalanine or tryptophan. Fields, in order: V gene, J gene, CDR3 protein.

v_call: TRBV30; j_call: TRBJ1-2; cdr3_aa: AWGRNYGYT
v_call: TRBV6-4; j_call: TRBJ2-2; cdr3_aa: ASSDTTDAGELF
v_call: TRBV6-1; j_call: TRBJ1-5; cdr3_aa: ASSPTGGSNQPQH
v_call: TRBV6-2/TRBV6-3; j_call: TRBJ2-2; cdr3_aa: ASSYLAGSNTCELF
v_call: TRBV28; j_call: TRBJ2-3; cdr3_aa: ASSWLRGLVGGYTQY
v_call: TRBV7-9; j_call: TRBJ2-3; cdr3_aa: ASSPIGPQRDTRY
v_call: TRBV20-1; j_call: TRBJ1-1; cdr3_aa: SAAQGNTEAF
v_call: TRBV11-1; j_call: TRBJ2-3; cdr3_aa: ASSLGDRVRDTQY
v_call: TRBV5-5; j_call: TRBJ1-2; cdr3_aa: ASSLANAGNYGYT
v_call: TRBV5-1; j_call: TRBJ2-1; cdr3_aa: ASSQNPPDTDHNEQF
v_call: TRBV9; j_call: TRBJ1-1; cdr3_aa: ASSVGGVRTEAF
v_call: TRBV5-1; j_call: TRBJ1-2; cdr3_aa: ASSTDGGHGYGYT
v_call: TRBV20-1; j_call: TRBJ2-2; cdr3_aa: SASPPGQERNTGELF
v_call: TRBV6-1; j_call: TRBJ1-2; cdr3_aa: ACAGVCNYGYT
v_call: TRBV9; j_call: TRBJ1-2; cdr3_aa: ASSPSGGTGHRYGYT
v_call: TRBV12-3/TRBV12-4; j_call: TRBJ1-1; cdr3_aa: ASSFQGGNTEAF
v_call: TRBV19; j_call: TRBJ2-7; cdr3_aa: ASSRTGVVYEQY
v_call: TRBV5-1; j_call: TRBJ1-5; cdr3_aa: TRGGACRDRYNQPQH
v_call: TRBV3-1; j_call: TRBJ2-1; cdr3_aa: ASSLGLAGGNNEQF
v_call: TRBV29-1; j_call: TRBJ1-2; cdr3_aa: SITKSGGADYGYT
v_call: TRBV19; j_call: TRBJ2-7; cdr3_aa: ASSKFGSSYEQY
v_call: TRBV14; j_call: TRBJ2-5; cdr3_aa: ASSPGLAGGPRETQY
v_call: TRBV5-1; j_call: TRBJ2-3; cdr3_aa: ASSLDRRGSTDTQY
v_call: TRBV28; j_call: TRBJ1-1; cdr3_aa: ASSFIYTEAF
v_call: TRBV27; j_call: TRBJ2-1; cdr3_aa: ASSATGTGYYNEQF
v_call: TRBV20-1; j_call: TRBJ2-7; cdr3_aa: SAGGREGSYEQY
v_call: TRBV12-3/TRBV12-4; j_call: TRBJ1-2; cdr3_aa: ASSSGQGWYGYT
v_call: TRBV6-1; j_call: TRBJ2-3; cdr3_aa: AASPRRGADTQY
v_call: TRBV7-2; j_call: TRBJ2-1; cdr3_aa: ASSFPWRVNNEQF
v_call: TRBV20-1; j_call: TRBJ2-5; cdr3_aa: SAREGGGKVTQY
v_call: TRBV5-1; j_call: TRBJ2-2; cdr3_aa: ASSWTSGSPNTGELF
v_call: TRBV27; j_call: TRBJ1-1; cdr3_aa: ASSPDPTGGEAF
v_call: TRBV6-1; j_call: TRBJ1-3; cdr3_aa: ASRWTGRTPGNTIY
v_call: TRBV11-2; j_call: TRBJ2-2; cdr3_aa: ASSPGRTSGFVTGELF
v_call: TRBV18; j_call: TRBJ1-2; cdr3_aa: AGSPPEASNYGYT
v_call: TRBV7-8; j_call: TRBJ2-1; cdr3_aa: ASSLVPPGTSENYNEQF